A selection of T cell receptor beta chains follows, all from one sample in a study of cytomegalovirus exposure and HLA in healthy donors. Some clones are missing from TCRdb's copy, which holds only in-frame ones; the method was immunoSEQ multiplex PCR. Among approximately 110,000 clones, roughly 80% were seen once, and the ten largest hold 20% to 25%. The sequenced sample consisted of PBMCs. The receptors were gathered from a man in his thirties or forties in good health and CMV-seropositive. Each CDR3 is given with its conserved first and last residue. D genes are given only for firm matches. Only some rows state a clone size, as once, few, many or a class for expanded clones.

size	J	V	D	DNA	CDR3
-	TRBJ1-5	TRBV5-1	-	TGCGCCAGCAGCTTGGGGGGCCAAAACAATCAGCCCCAGCATTTT	CASSLGGQNNQPQHF
once	TRBJ2-1	TRBV6-5	TRBD1	TGTGCCAGCAGTGGGCAGGGGGTCAATGAGCAGTTCTTC	CASSGQGVNEQFF
-	TRBJ2-2	TRBV4-1	-	TGCGCCAGCAGCCAAGTTGGACTCCCGACCGGGGAGCTGTTTTTT	CASSQVGLPTGELFF
-	TRBJ2-1	TRBV7-2	TRBD2	TGTGCCAGCAGCTTAAGCGGGGGACCTTACAATGAGCAGTTCTTC	CASSLSGGPYNEQFF
-	TRBJ2-4	TRBV29-1	-	TGCAGCGGTGAGTCAGGAGGTAACATTCAGTACTTC	CSGESGGNIQYF
-	TRBJ2-5	TRBV7-2	-	TGTGCCAGCAGCACGACTGCGGGGGAGACCCAGTACTTC	CASSTTAGETQYF
-	TRBJ2-1	TRBV11-2	TRBD2	TGTGCCAGCAGCTTATGGCGGGGGAGAAATGTCGATGAGCAGTTCTTC	CASSLWRGRNVDEQFF
-	TRBJ1-1	TRBV6-1	-	TGTGCCAGCAGTGAAGTGGCAGGGGTGTCTGCCACTGAAGCTTTCTTT	CASSEVAGVSATEAFF
-	TRBJ1-1	TRBV5-1	TRBD1	TGCGCCAGCAGCCCTCCCGGGACAGCCACTGAAGCTTTCTTT	CASSPPGTATEAFF
few	TRBJ1-2	TRBV28	-	TGTGCCAGCAGTTTGCTGGCCCGGGGTGGCTACACCTTC	CASSLLARGGYTF
large	TRBJ2-7	TRBV7-9	-	TGTGCCAGCAGCTTAGAGTACGGGACAAACCCCTACGAGCAGTACTTC	CASSLEYGTNPYEQYF
-	TRBJ2-7	TRBV5-4	TRBD1	TGTGCCAGCAGCACCTCACAGGGGAGCTGGTACGAGCAGTACTTC	CASSTSQGSWYEQYF
-	TRBJ2-3	TRBV18	TRBD1	TGTGCCAGCTCACCACCGGTAGGGGGCGGTGGAGGAGATACGCAGTATTTT	CASSPPVGGGGGDTQYF
once	TRBJ2-3	TRBV2	TRBD2	TGTGCCAGCAGTGATTTCCCTAGCGGGGAGTCTTCAGATACGCAGTATTTT	CASSDFPSGESSDTQYF
once	TRBJ2-7	TRBV9	-	TGTGCCAGCAGCGTAGGCCTAGCCTACGAGCAGTACTTC	CASSVGLAYEQYF
-	TRBJ1-5	TRBV18	TRBD1	TGTGCCAGCTCACCAGACAGGGTATTTCAGCCCCAGCATTTT	CASSPDRVFQPQHF
-	TRBJ2-2	TRBV5-1	-	TGCGCCAGCAGCCCTGGACAGAATCCGAACACCGGGGAGCTGTTTTTT	CASSPGQNPNTGELFF
-	TRBJ2-3	TRBV7-9	TRBD1	TGTGCCAGCAGCCCAGGGGGTCAGCCCGGGGATACGCAGTATTTT	CASSPGGQPGDTQYF
-	TRBJ2-3	TRBV11-1	-	TGTGCCAGCAGCTTTCGTAGTGTGCAATCAAGCACAGATACGCAGTATTTT	CASSFRSVQSSTDTQYF
-	TRBJ2-3	TRBV6-5	-	TGTGCCAGCAGCCCCGGGTTAGATACGCAGTATTTT	CASSPGLDTQYF